This T cell receptor (beta chain) comes out of a study of tumor-infiltrating lymphocytes in primary liver carcinoma. Germline DNA was also extracted, and blood RNA was taken from unsorted whole blood. The investigators made TCR beta cDNA from 400 to 550 ng total RNA, using a constant-region primer. Libraries for TCR beta were built through three nested multiplex PCR rounds, which together made up a slightly modified ARM-PCR procedure. TRBV1-TRBV30 forward primers and a C-beta reverse primer were used in the first two PCR rounds, which each ran for 10 cycles. MiXCR, run by TCRdb on the multiplex PCR reads, gives a single entry per CDR3 protein. The sample contains roughly 330,000 distinct CDR3 sequences, around three fifths of which appear only once. The CDR3 contains 14 residues. Trimming at V came to 0 bases and at J to 6 bases, leaving 3 bases not matched to a gene. The V gene's germline CDR1 is LGHNA and CDR2 YNFKEQ.

The sequenced material came from peripheral blood. V usage is TRBV4-2 and J usage is TRBJ2-5; the match to TRBD2 covers 8 bases. The source of this sequence is a man aged 40-49 years with primary liver carcinoma and hepatitis B virus infection. DNA of the CDR3: TGTGCCAGCAGCCAAGAAGATAGCGGGAAGACCCAGTACTTC. Translating gives CASSQEDSGKTQYF.